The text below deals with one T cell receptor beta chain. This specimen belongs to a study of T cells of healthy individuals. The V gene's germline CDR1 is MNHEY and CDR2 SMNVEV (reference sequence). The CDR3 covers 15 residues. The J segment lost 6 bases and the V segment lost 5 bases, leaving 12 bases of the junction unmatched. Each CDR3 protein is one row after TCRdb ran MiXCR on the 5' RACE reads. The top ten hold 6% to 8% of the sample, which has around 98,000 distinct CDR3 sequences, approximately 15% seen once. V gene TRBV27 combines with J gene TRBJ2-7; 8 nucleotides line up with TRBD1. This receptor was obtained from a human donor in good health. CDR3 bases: TGTGCCAGCAGTCCAAACCGGGACAGGCCTGGCGAGCAGTACTTC. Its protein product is CASSPNRDRPGEQYF.